The subject of this entry is one T cell receptor beta chain. Its cognate antigen is unknown. The record originates from a study of cytomegalovirus exposure and HLA in healthy donors. Study as a whole: Clustering assigned approximately 79% of the roughly 400 genotyped donors to the Caucasian-associated ancestry cluster. Whole-study results and caveats: It was reported that TCR beta sequences correctly inferred the HLA-A and HLA-B alleles for most subjects.

The PCR made use of 60 Vbeta and 13 Jbeta primers. Measured with immunoSEQ multiplex PCR; TCRdb has only the in-frame clones, and not every one. The data show around 130,000 clones, approximately 80% seen once. This CDR3 contains 16 residues. Trimming pared 4 bases from V and 3 bases from J, leaving 16 bases between. Looked up from germline, CDR1 is SQVTM and CDR2 is ANQGSEA. V gene TRBV29-1 combines with J gene TRBJ2-6; tentative D call: TRBD1 (6 bases). Sequenced input: PBMCs. The sequence came from a male donor in good health and CMV-seropositive. CDR3 nucleotides: TGCAGCGTTGGGGGGTTGGGGGCGGTTGGGGCCAACGTCCTGACTTTC. Translated: CSVGGLGAVGANVLTF. Complete variable domain (other parts from reference TRBV29-1 and TRBJ2-6): SAVISQKPSRDICQRGTSLTIQCQVDSQVTMMFWYRQQPGQSLTLIATANQGSEATYESGFVIDKFPISRPNLTFSTLTVSNMSPEDSSIYLCSVGGLGAVGANVLTFGAGSRLTVL.